This TCR beta chain is drawn from a study of blood T cell repertoires in COVID-19. On the study more broadly: Both acute and convalescent COVID-19 samples were obtained from the United States, Italy and Spain. Sources were T cells, B-cell-depleted T cells, or PBMCs; the material itself was cDNA or gDNA.

The CDR3 is made up of 11 amino acids. V shed 3 bases and J shed 6 bases, with 8 bases lying between them. The germline CDR1 and CDR2 sequences are GTSNPN and SVGIG (reference sequence). TCRdb's table, derived via immunoSEQ multiplex PCR, lists solely in-frame clones and lacks some. The repertoire holds 250,000 to 300,000 clones, with around 86% as singletons. Sequenced material: peripheral blood. This TCR was recovered from a woman between 40 and 50 years old who had recovered from COVID-19. The chain carries TRBV30 and TRBJ1-1; D gene unclear. The CDR3 sequence is CAWSVGAEAFF. The DNA of the CDR3 is TGTGCCTGGAGCGTAGGAGCTGAAGCTTTCTTT.